These T cell receptor beta chains were read from a single sample in a study of post-analysis software for immune sequencing data. MiXCR was run by TCRdb on the PCR reads, yielding one entry per CDR3 protein. This table has about 380,000 distinct CDR3 sequences, about a third appearing once. Sequenced input: blood. The receptors were sampled from a girl aged 5 to 17 with multiple sclerosis. CDR3s include the opening cysteine and the closing phenylalanine or tryptophan. The D gene is left open where the match is weak. The size of a clone is reported for some rows only, either as once, few or many, or as a class for expanded clones.

cdr3_length clone_size j_call v_call d_call cdr3_aa cdr3_nt
12 few TRBJ2-5 TRBV6-2/TRBV6-3 NA CASSYSRETQYF TGTGCCAGCAGTTACTCGCGCGAGACCCAGTACTTC
14 few TRBJ2-7 TRBV6-1 NA CASTGREPPYEQYF TGTGCCAGCACCGGCAGGGAGCCTCCCTACGAGCAGTACTTC
16 NA TRBJ2-2 TRBV27 NA CASKDSGYTDTGELFF TGTGCCAGTAAGGACTCTGGGTATACGGACACCGGGGAGCTGTTTTTT
11 few TRBJ2-4 TRBV12-3/TRBV12-4 NA CASSLSELQYF TGTGCCAGCAGTTTATCGGAGTTACAGTACTTC
14 NA TRBJ1-2 TRBV5-6 NA CASGWGGRGDGYTF TGTGCCAGCGGTTGGGGGGGCAGGGGTGATGGCTACACCTTC
16 once TRBJ2-1 TRBV7-8 TRBD2 CASSSSTSGPYNEQFF TGTGCCAGCAGCTCCTCGACTAGCGGGCCCTACAATGAGCAGTTCTTC
15 few TRBJ2-1 TRBV7-2 TRBD1 CASRTQGQGAQEQFF TGTGCCAGTAGAACTCAGGGACAGGGGGCACAGGAGCAGTTCTTC
19 NA TRBJ1-5 TRBV10-3 NA CAISESRTVLGVPNQPQHF TGTGCCATCAGTGAGTCAAGGACGGTCTTGGGGGTACCCAATCAGCCCCAGCATTTT
15 NA TRBJ2-7 TRBV7-8 NA CASSRDGLGTGEQYF TGTGCCAGCAGCCGGGACGGACTGGGAACGGGCGAGCAGTACTTC
15 NA TRBJ2-7 TRBV7-2 TRBD2 CASSLAAGGGYEQYF TGTGCCAGCAGCTTAGCGGCGGGGGGGGGCTACGAGCAGTACTTC
14 few TRBJ2-7 TRBV28 NA CASSSPGHAYEQYF TGTGCCAGCAGTTCCCCCGGACATGCCTACGAGCAGTACTTC
13 once TRBJ2-7 TRBV29-1 TRBD2 CSVRAGASYEQYF TGCAGCGTTCGAGCGGGGGCCTCCTACGAGCAGTACTTC
17 NA TRBJ2-2 TRBV6-2/TRBV6-3 TRBD2 CASSSFSGGAPTGELFF TGTGCCAGCAGTTCTTTTAGCGGGGGGGCTCCCACCGGGGAGCTGTTTTTT
13 NA TRBJ2-5 TRBV3-1 NA CASSQALFATQYF TGTGCCAGCAGCCAGGCCCTCTTCGCGACCCAGTACTTC
16 few TRBJ1-4 TRBV11-2 NA CASSLEQASDNEKLFF TGTGCCAGCAGCTTAGAGCAGGCTTCGGATAATGAAAAACTGTTTTTT
12 NA TRBJ1-2 TRBV5-1 NA CASRTGNYGYTF TGCGCCAGCAGGACAGGCAACTATGGCTACACCTTC
13 few TRBJ2-7 TRBV12-3/TRBV12-4 NA CASAYRVSYEQYF TGTGCCAGCGCATACAGGGTATCCTACGAGCAGTACTTC
17 NA TRBJ1-2 TRBV9 TRBD1 CASSPHLPGQGTYGYTF TGTGCCAGCAGCCCGCATCTTCCGGGACAGGGTACTTATGGCTACACCTTC
15 NA TRBJ2-7 TRBV2 NA CASSEVEERVDEQYF TGTGCCAGCAGTGAAGTTGAGGAACGGGTTGACGAGCAGTACTTC
14 NA TRBJ2-1 TRBV18 NA CASSPPTASMEQFF TGTGCCAGCTCACCGCCGACAGCTTCTATGGAGCAGTTCTTC
14 NA TRBJ2-5 TRBV28 NA CASSHGQNRKTQYF TGTGCCAGCAGCCACGGACAGAATAGGAAGACCCAGTACTTC
14 NA TRBJ2-5 TRBV28 TRBD2 CASSPPGGVETQYF TGTGCCAGCAGTCCACCGGGAGGGGTAGAGACCCAGTACTTC
16 NA TRBJ2-1 TRBV6-4 TRBD2 CASSDSVGLAYNEQFF TGTGCCAGCAGTGACTCGGTGGGACTAGCGTACAATGAGCAGTTCTTC
13 NA TRBJ2-7 TRBV4-3 NA CASSQKQGYEQYF TGCGCCAGCAGCCAAAAACAGGGTTACGAGCAGTACTTC
13 NA TRBJ1-1 TRBV9 NA CASSVGPSPPAFF TGTGCCAGCAGCGTAGGCCCCTCCCCTCCGGCTTTCTTT
18 NA TRBJ2-3 TRBV4-1 NA CASSQDWKLSDFTDTQYF TGCGCCAGCAGCCAAGATTGGAAACTATCAGATTTCACAGATACGCAGTATTTT
14 many TRBJ2-3 TRBV29-1 NA CSVEQRSPTDTQYF TGCAGCGTTGAGCAGCGGAGCCCCACAGATACGCAGTATTTT
16 NA TRBJ1-6 TRBV10-3 NA CATREDRAAQGSPLHF TGTGCCACTAGAGAGGACAGAGCGGCCCAGGGATCACCCCTCCACTTT
14 NA TRBJ2-1 TRBV29-1 NA CSVIHIAAYNEQFF TGCAGCGTTATTCACATTGCGGCCTACAATGAGCAGTTCTTC
15 NA TRBJ2-1 TRBV6-2/TRBV6-3 TRBD2 CASRVPGLSPNEQFF TGTGCCAGCAGAGTACCGGGACTAAGCCCCAATGAGCAGTTCTTC
11 NA TRBJ2-1 TRBV6-1 NA CASVSGGEQFF TGTGCCAGCGTGTCGGGCGGCGAGCAGTTCTTC
13 NA TRBJ2-1 TRBV10-3 NA CAISDRDLGWQFF TGTGCCATCAGTGACCGGGACCTCGGGTGGCAGTTCTTC
16 many TRBJ1-2 TRBV4-2 NA CASSQEGGRGGYGYTF TGTGCCAGCAGCCAAGAAGGAGGCAGGGGAGGCTATGGCTACACCTTC
17 few TRBJ2-7 TRBV6-6 TRBD2 CASSYWTTSGGTYEQYF TGTGCCAGCAGTTACTGGACCACTAGCGGGGGAACCTACGAGCAGTACTTC
12 few TRBJ2-1 TRBV6-6 NA CASTTVYNEQFF TGTGCCAGCACGACCGTCTACAATGAGCAGTTCTTC
15 NA TRBJ1-5 TRBV7-2 NA CASSLDNFPNQPQHF TGTGCCAGCAGCTTGGACAATTTCCCGAATCAGCCCCAGCATTTT
15 NA TRBJ2-7 TRBV7-2 TRBD2 CASSFGRGGFNEQYF TGTGCCAGCAGCTTCGGGCGGGGGGGTTTCAATGAGCAGTACTTC
17 NA TRBJ1-4 TRBV12-3/TRBV12-4 NA CASSWGVGRATNEKLFF TGTGCCAGCAGTTGGGGAGTTGGGCGTGCAACTAATGAAAAACTGTTTTTT
13 NA TRBJ1-2 TRBV5-1 TRBD1 CASSSQGADGYTF TGCGCCAGCAGCTCCCAGGGGGCGGATGGCTACACCTTC
15 NA TRBJ1-2 TRBV20-1 TRBD1 CSARGGQGGNYGYTF TGCAGTGCTAGAGGCGGCCAGGGGGGTAACTATGGCTACACCTTC
16 NA TRBJ1-1 TRBV12-3/TRBV12-4 NA CASSFRRLGGNTEAFF TGTGCCAGCAGTTTTAGAAGGTTGGGTGGTAACACTGAAGCTTTCTTT